Listed below are T cell receptor beta chains from one sample, sequenced in a study of cytomegalovirus exposure and HLA in healthy donors. Sequencing was performed with immunoSEQ multiplex PCR; in TCRdb, only in-frame clones are kept and a portion is missing. Altogether 250,000 to 400,000 clones are present, around 90% being singletons, with the ten largest covering roughly 0.96%. The sequenced material came from PBMCs. The receptors stem from a man aged 25-45 years in good health and CMV-seronegative. The conserved cysteine and the conserved F or W are not part of the CDR3 here.

>13|TRBV6-5|TRBJ2-1
ASSRPGQGYNEQF
>10|TRBV5-6|TRBJ1-2
ASGQWGSGYT
>11|TRBV5-1|TRBJ2-3
ASSLWRVDTQY
>14|TRBV2|TRBJ2-3
ASRATGEVSTDTQY
>13|TRBV7-2|TRBJ2-7
ASSSRQGAFYEQY
>11|TRBV5-5|TRBJ2-4
ASSLEGRDIQY
>12|TRBV9|TRBJ2-1
ASSGTSGNNEQF
>13|TRBV27|TRBJ2-1
ASSLLTSGGNEQF
>12|TRBV18|TRBJ2-7
ASSLTGVPDEQY
>16|TRBV18|TRBJ2-7
ASSPISSLRQGSYEQY
>15|TRBV5-6|TRBJ1-6
ASSLGLVRYYNSPLH
>15|TRBV4-3|TRBJ1-5
ASSQVLTGGMDQPQH
>16|TRBV11-2|TRBJ2-3
ASSFRTSGGRSTDTQY
>12|TRBV5-6|TRBJ2-5
ASSFPGVLETQY
>14|TRBV9|TRBJ2-3
ASSSGTSGGTDTQY
>14|TRBV15|TRBJ2-3
ATSRDLGLSTDTQY
>13|TRBV11-2|TRBJ2-7
ASSSKDSGGREQY
>15|TRBV4-1|TRBJ2-7
ASSQVTPGTGNYEQY
>12|TRBV27|TRBJ1-3
ASSTDRGRNTIY
>10|TRBV30|TRBJ2-3
AWSYGTSGGN
>12|TRBV7-9|TRBJ2-5
ASSPEGHQETQY
>14|TRBV10-3|TRBJ2-7
AISEAGTSGGYEQY
>13|TRBV19|TRBJ1-6
ASTHQGANNSPLH
>13|TRBV5-4|TRBJ2-5
ASSPGQGYQETQY
>15|TRBV7-9|TRBJ2-5
ASSLLGTTGSGETQY
>13|TRBV18|TRBJ2-7
ASSPSLAEYYEQY
>12|TRBV7-9|TRBJ2-5
ASSQTSPQETQY
>13|TRBV9|TRBJ1-2
ASSGLTEPHYGYT
>13|TRBV27|TRBJ1-5
ASSPGTVSNQPQH
>12|TRBV19|TRBJ1-5
ATRGPQRYQPQH
>11|TRBV6-4|TRBJ1-2
ASSSTGNYGYT
>11|TRBV7-9|TRBJ1-2
ASSFDRAGGYT
>15|TRBV6-4|TRBJ2-2
ASSENPGSGDSGELF
>12|TRBV5-1|TRBJ1-4
ASSFRDSNEKLF
>13|TRBV19|TRBJ2-7
ASSIPGGSSYEQY
>16|TRBV4-1|TRBJ1-6
ASSQQGEKENPNSPLH
>14|TRBV5-4|TRBJ2-5
ASSPNDRAIGETQY
>13|TRBV18|TRBJ1-5
ASSEQGTANQPQH
>13|TRBV6-1|TRBJ1-4
ASSLRQVLNEKLF
>13|TRBV6-6|TRBJ2-5
ASSSRGGREETQY
>13|TRBV6-5|TRBJ2-7
ASSGDIGQTYEQY
>11|TRBV6-1|TRBJ1-2
ASREARHYGYT
>14|TRBV14|TRBJ1-1
ASSPQIQRVNTEAF
>13|TRBV11-2|TRBJ2-1
ASRHKQGAGNEQF
>13|TRBV27|TRBJ2-7
ASSLTRHGGVEQY
>13|TRBV19|TRBJ1-1
ASSPPWGASTEAF
>15|TRBV5-1|TRBJ2-7
ASSVTGVIGVNYEQY
>16|TRBV18|TRBJ1-2
ASSPTGELTHSPYGYT
>11|TRBV7-8|TRBJ2-5
ASSLNGGETQY
>14|TRBV5-5|TRBJ2-5
ASSKKGLAVEETQY
>15|TRBV9|TRBJ2-5
ASSVRDSPLSLVTQY
>15|TRBV4-1|TRBJ1-4
ASSLRTGAILSEKLF
>13|TRBV7-2|TRBJ2-5
ASSQLAGGQETQY
>11|TRBV5-5|TRBJ1-1
ASSGTKNTEAF
>13|TRBV19|TRBJ1-5
ASSEDTYSNQPQH